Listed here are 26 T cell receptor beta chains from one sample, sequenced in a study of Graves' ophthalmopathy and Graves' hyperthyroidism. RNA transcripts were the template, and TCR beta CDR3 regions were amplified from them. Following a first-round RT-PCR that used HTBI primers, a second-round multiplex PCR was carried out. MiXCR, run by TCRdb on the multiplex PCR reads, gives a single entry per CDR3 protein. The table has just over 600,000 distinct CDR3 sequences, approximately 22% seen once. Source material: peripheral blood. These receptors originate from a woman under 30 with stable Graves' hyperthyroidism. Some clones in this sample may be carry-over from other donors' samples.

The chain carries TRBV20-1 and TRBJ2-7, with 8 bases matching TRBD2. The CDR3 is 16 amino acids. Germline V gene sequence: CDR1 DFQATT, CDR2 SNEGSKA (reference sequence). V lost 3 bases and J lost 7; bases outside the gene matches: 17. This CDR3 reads CSASPYLESGGGEQYF. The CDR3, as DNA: TGCAGTGCTAGCCCCTACCTGGAAAGCGGGGGAGGAGAGCAGTACTTC.

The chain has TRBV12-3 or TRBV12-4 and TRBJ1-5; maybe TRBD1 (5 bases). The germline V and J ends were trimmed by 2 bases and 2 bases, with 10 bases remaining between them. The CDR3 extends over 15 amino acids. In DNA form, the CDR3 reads TGTGCCAGCAGTTTAAAGCGGGGGGGCAATCAGCCCCAGCATTTT. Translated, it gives CASSLKRGGNQPQHF.

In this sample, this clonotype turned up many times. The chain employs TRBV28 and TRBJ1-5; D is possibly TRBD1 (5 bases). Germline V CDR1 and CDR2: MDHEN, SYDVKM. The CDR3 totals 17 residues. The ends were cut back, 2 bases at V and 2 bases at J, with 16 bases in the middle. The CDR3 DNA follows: TGTGCCAGCAGTTTACCTCCTCAGGGATTCGGCAATCAGCCCCAGCATTTT. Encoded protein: CASSLPPQGFGNQPQHF.

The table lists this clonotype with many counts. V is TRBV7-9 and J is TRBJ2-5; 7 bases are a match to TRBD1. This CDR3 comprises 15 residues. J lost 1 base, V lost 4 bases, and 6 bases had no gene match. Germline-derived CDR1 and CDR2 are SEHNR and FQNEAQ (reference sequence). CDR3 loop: CASSSGQAFQETQYF. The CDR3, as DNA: TGTGCCAGCAGCTCAGGACAGGCCTTCCAAGAGACCCAGTACTTC.

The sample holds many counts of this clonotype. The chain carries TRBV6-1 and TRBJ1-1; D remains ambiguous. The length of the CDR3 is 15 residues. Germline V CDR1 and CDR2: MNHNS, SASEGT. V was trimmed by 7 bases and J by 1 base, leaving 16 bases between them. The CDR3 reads CASKSPSLENTEAFF. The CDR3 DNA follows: TGTGCCAGCAAATCTCCCTCCCTAGAGAACACTGAAGCTTTCTTT.

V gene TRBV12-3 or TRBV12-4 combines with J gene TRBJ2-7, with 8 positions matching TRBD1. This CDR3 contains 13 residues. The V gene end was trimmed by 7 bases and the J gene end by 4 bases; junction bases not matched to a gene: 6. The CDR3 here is CASNAGGRYEQYF. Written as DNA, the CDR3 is TGTGCCAGCAACGCAGGGGGCCGGTACGAGCAGTACTTC.

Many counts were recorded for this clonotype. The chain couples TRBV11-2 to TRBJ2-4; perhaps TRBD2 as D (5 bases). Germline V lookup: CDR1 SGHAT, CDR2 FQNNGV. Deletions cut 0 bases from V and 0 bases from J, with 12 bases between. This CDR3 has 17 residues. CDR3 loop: CASSLDGRYLAKNIQYF. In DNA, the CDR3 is TGTGCCAGCAGCTTAGATGGGAGATACCTAGCCAAAAACATTCAGTACTTC.

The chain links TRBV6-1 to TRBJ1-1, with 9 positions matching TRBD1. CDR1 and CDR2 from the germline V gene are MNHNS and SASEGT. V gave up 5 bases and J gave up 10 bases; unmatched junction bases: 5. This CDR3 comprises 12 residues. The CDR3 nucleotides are TGTGCCAGCAGTCCGGGACAGGGTGGAGCTTTCTTT. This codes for CASSPGQGGAFF.

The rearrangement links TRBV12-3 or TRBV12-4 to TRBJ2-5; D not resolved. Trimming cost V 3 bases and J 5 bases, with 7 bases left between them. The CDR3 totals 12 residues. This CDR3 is CASSFDGETQYF. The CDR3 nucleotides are TGTGCCAGCAGTTTTGATGGGGAGACCCAGTACTTC.

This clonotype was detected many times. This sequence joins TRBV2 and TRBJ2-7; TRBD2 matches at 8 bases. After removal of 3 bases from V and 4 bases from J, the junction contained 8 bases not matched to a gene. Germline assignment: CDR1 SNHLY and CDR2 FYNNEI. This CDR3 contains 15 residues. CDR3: CASSDLSGSGYEQYF. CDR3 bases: TGTGCCAGCAGTGACCTGAGCGGGAGTGGGTACGAGCAGTACTTC.

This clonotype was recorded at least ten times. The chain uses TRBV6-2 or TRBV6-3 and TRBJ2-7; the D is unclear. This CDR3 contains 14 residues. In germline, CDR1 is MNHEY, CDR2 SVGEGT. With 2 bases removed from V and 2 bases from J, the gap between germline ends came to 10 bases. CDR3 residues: CASSYIQSTYEQYF. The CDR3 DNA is TGTGCCAGCAGTTACATTCAGAGTACCTACGAGCAGTACTTC.

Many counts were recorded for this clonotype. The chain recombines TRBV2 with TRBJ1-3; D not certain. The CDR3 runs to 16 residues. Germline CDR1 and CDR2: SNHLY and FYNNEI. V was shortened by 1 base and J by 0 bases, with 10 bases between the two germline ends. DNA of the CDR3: TGTGCCAGCAGTGAAGGACAAGAGAACTCTGGAAACACCATATATTTT. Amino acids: CASSEGQENSGNTIYF.

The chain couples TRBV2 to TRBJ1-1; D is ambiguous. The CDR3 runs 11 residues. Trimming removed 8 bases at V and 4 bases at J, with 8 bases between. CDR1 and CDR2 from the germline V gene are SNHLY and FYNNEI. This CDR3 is CASGFGTEAFF. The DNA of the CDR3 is TGTGCCAGCGGATTCGGCACTGAAGCTTTCTTT.

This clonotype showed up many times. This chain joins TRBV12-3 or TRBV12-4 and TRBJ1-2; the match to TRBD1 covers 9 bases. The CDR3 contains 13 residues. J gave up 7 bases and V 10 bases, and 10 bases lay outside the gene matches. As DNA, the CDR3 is TGTGCCACCGTGGACAGGGGAATTGCTGGCTACACCTTC. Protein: CATVDRGIAGYTF.

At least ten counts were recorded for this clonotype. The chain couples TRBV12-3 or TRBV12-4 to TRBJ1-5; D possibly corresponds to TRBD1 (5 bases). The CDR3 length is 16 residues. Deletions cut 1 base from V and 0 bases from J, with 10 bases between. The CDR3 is CASSLGQPYSNQPQHF. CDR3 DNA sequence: TGTGCCAGCAGTTTAGGACAGCCCTATAGCAATCAGCCCCAGCATTTT.

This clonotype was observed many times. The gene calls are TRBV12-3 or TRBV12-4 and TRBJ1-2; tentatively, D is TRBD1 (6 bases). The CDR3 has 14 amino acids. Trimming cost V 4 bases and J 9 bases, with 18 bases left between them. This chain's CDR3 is CASSSQGYKKSYTF. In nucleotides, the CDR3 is TGTGCCAGCAGTTCGCAGGGGTACAAGAAGAGCTACACCTTC.

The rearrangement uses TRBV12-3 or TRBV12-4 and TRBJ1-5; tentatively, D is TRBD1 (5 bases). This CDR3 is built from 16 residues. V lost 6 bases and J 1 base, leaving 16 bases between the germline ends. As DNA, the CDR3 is TGTGCCAGCAGCCCGAACCCTGGGGGGAGCAATCAGCCCCAGCATTTT. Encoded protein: CASSPNPGGSNQPQHF.

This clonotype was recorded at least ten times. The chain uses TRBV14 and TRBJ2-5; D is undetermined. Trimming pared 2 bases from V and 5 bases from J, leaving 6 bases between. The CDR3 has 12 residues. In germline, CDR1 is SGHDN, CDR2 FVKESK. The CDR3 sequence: CASSQSGETQYF. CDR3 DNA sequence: TGTGCCAGCAGCCAATCCGGGGAGACCCAGTACTTC.

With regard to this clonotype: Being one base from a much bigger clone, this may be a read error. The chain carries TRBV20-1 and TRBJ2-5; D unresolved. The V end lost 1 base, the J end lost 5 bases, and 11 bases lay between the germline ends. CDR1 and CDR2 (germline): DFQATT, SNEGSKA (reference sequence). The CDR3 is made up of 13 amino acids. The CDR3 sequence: CSARGAVGETQYF. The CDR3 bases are TGCAGTGCTAGAGGGGCGGTAGGGGAGACCCAGTACTTC.

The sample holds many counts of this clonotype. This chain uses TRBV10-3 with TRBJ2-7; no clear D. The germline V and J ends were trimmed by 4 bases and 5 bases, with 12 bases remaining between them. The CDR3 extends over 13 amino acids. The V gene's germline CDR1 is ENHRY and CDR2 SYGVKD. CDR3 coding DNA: TGTGCCATCAGTGTCGCACAGCCCAACGAGCAGTACTTC. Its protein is CAISVAQPNEQYF.

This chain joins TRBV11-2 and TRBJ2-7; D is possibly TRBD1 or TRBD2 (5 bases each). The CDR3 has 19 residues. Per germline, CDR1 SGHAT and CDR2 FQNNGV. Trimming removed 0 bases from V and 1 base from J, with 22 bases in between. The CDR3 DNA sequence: TGTGCCAGCAGCTTAGATGGCAGGGAGTTCGGTGTTCGGTCCTACGAGCAGTACTTC. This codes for CASSLDGREFGVRSYEQYF.

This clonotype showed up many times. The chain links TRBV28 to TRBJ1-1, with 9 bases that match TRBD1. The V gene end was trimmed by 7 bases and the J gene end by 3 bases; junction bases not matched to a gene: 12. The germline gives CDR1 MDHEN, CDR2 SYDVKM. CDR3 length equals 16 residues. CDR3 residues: CASTRSGDRGYTEAFF. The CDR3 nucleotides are TGTGCCAGCACCCGGAGTGGCGACAGGGGGTACACTGAAGCTTTCTTT. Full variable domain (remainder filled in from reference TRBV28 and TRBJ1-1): DVKVTQSSRYLVKRTGEKVFLECVQDMDHENMFWYRQDPGLGLRLIYFSYDVKMKEKGDIPEGYSVSREKKERFSLILESASTNQTSMYLCASTRSGDRGYTEAFFGQGTRLTVV.

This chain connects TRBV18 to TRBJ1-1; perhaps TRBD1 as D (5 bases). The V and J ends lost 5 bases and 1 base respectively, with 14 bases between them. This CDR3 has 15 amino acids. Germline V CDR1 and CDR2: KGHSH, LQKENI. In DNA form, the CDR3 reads TGTGCCAGCTCAGCTACCCGGGACGGGAACACTGAAGCTTTCTTT. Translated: CASSATRDGNTEAFF.

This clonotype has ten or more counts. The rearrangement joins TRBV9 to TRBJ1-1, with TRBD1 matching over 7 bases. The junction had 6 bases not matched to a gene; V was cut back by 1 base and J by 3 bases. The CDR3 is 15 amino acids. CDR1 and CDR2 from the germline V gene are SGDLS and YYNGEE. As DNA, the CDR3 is TGTGCCAGCAGCGTACATGAAGGGGGCTACACTGAAGCTTTCTTT. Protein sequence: CASSVHEGGYTEAFF.

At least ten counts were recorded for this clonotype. CDR3 sequence: CASSDRHSNQPQHF. The CDR3 DNA reads TGTGCCAGCAGTGATCGACACAGCAATCAGCCCCAGCATTTT. The chain has TRBV2 and TRBJ1-5; D unresolved. The V gene lost 3 bases and the J gene lost 1 base, with 7 bases spanning the gap. CDR1 SNHLY and CDR2 FYNNEI come from the germline V gene. The CDR3 loop spans 14 amino acids. Complete variable domain (other parts from reference TRBV2 and TRBJ1-5): EPEVTQTPSHQVTQMGQEVILRCVPISNHLYFYWYRQILGQKVEFLVSFYNNEISEKSEIFDDQFSVERPDGSNFTLKIRSTKLEDSAMYFCASSDRHSNQPQHFGDGTRLSIL.

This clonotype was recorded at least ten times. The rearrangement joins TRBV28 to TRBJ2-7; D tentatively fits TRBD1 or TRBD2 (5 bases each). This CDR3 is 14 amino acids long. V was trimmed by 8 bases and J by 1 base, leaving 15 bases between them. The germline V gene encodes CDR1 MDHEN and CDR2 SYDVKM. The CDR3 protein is CASFGWGPSYEQYF. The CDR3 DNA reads TGTGCCAGCTTTGGGTGGGGACCATCCTACGAGCAGTACTTC.